The 18 T cell receptor beta chains given below trace back to one sample, sequenced in a study of T-cell reconstitution after alpha-beta-depleted transplantation in children. Using unique molecular identifiers, the investigators prepared the TCRbeta library. TCRdb re-derived calls from the PCR reads in MiXCR, one entry per CDR3 protein. The table has more than 400,000 distinct CDR3 sequences, around 10% seen once. This sample comprised PBMCs, mostly from graft donor cells, obtained 180 days after TCRalphabeta/CD19-depleted stem cell transplant. The receptors derive from a female patient aged 2-10 years who had a stem cell transplant for aplastic anemia, so the T cells may come from the graft donor.

This clonotype was seen a few times. The chain combines TRBV20-1 with TRBJ2-5; a weak D match, TRBD1 (5 bases). Germline values: CDR1 DFQATT, CDR2 SNEGSKA (reference sequence). The V end lost 5 bases, the J end lost 2 bases, and 15 bases lay between the germline ends. The length of the CDR3 is 14 residues. CDR3 nucleotides: TGCAGTGCTTTTGCCCTCAGGGCACAAGAGACCCAGTACTTC. Amino acids: CSAFALRAQETQYF.

This clonotype was counted many times. The chain is built from TRBV7-2 and TRBJ2-1; D not resolved. Germline V lookup: CDR1 SGHTA, CDR2 FQGNSA. V lost 7 bases, J lost 4 bases, and 5 bases lay in between. The CDR3 spans 11 residues. The DNA of the CDR3 is TGTGCCAGCACCCAGTACAATGAGCAGTTCTTC. This encodes CASTQYNEQFF. Full variable domain (outside the CDR3, taken from reference TRBV7-2 and TRBJ2-1): GAGVSQSPSNKVTEKGKDVELRCDPISGHTALYWYRQSLGQGLEFLIYFQGNSAPDKSGLPSDRFSAERTGGSVSTLTIQRTQQEDSAVYLCASTQYNEQFFGPGTRLTVL.

This clonotype was found a few times. V gene TRBV11-1 combines with J gene TRBJ2-2, with 9 positions matching TRBD2. V shed 8 bases and J 7 bases; nucleotides not matched to a gene: 11. CDR1 is SGHAT, CDR2 FQDESV, per germline (reference sequence). The CDR3 has 15 residues. Here the CDR3 reads CASRHSAGGGGELFF. In nucleotides, the CDR3 is TGTGCCAGCCGTCATTCGGCGGGAGGGGGCGGGGAGCTGTTTTTT.

This chain links TRBV7-2 with TRBJ2-7; TRBD2 matches at 7 bases. Trimming took 1 base from V and 4 from J; bases not matched to a gene: 10. Looked up from germline, CDR1 is SGHTA and CDR2 is FQGNSA. The length of the CDR3 is 16 residues. CDR3 in amino acids: CASSLVGAGLYYEQYF. In nucleotides, the CDR3 is TGTGCCAGCAGCTTAGTCGGTGCGGGACTATATTACGAGCAGTACTTC.

The J gene is TRBJ2-5, the V gene TRBV25-1; unclear D gene. Germline V gene sequence: CDR1 MGHDK, CDR2 SYGVNS. CDR3 length equals 10 residues. Trimming cost V 10 bases and J 4 bases, with 7 bases left between them. CDR3 region: CATDGETQYF. CDR3 bases: TGTGCCACCGACGGAGAGACCCAGTACTTC. The whole variable domain, filled in from reference TRBV25-1 and TRBJ2-5, reads EADIYQTPRYLVIGTGKKITLECSQTMGHDKMYWYQQDPGMELHLIHYSYGVNSTEKGDLSSESTVSRIRTEHFPLTLESARPSHTSQYLCATDGETQYFGPGTRLLVL.

V usage is TRBV2 and J usage is TRBJ1-4; TRBD1 might be the D (5 bases). V lost 6 bases and J lost 10, with 21 bases in between. Per germline, CDR1 SNHLY and CDR2 FYNNEI. This CDR3 is 15 amino acids long. CDR3 sequence (DNA): TGTGCCAGCAGGACCCTTTTGGGGGATTCTGGAAAACTGTTTTTT. It is translated as CASRTLLGDSGKLFF.

The chain carries TRBV28 and TRBJ1-3, with D maybe TRBD1 (6 bases). The CDR3 consists of 13 residues. Germline CDR1 reads MDHEN; CDR2 reads SYDVKM. Trimming left V 8 bases short and J 0 bases short, with 8 bases between. CDR3 bases: TGTGCCAGCGGGGACAACTCTGGAAACACCATATATTTT. It specifies CASGDNSGNTIYF.

In its sample, this clonotype was seen many times. The chain employs TRBV29-1 and TRBJ2-7; a possible D gene is TRBD1 (5 bases). V was shortened by 1 base and J by 8 bases, with 12 bases between the two germline ends. The CDR3 has 12 amino acids. The germline V gene has CDR1 SQVTM and CDR2 ANQGSEA. The CDR3 coding sequence is TGCAGCGTTGAAGTTGGCCACAGGCAGCAGTACTTC. This gives the protein CSVEVGHRQQYF.

This clonotype turned up a few times. The J gene is TRBJ1-2, the V gene TRBV10-3; D call uncertain. CDR1 ENHRY and CDR2 SYGVKD come from the germline V gene. V was clipped by 3 bases and J by 7 bases, with 12 bases between them. The CDR3 contains 13 residues. In nucleotides, the CDR3 is TGTGCCATCAGTGACCTCGACGCCGGTGGCTACACCTTC. It encodes CAISDLDAGGYTF.

The CDR3 loop reads CASSQAQGLAGRNYEQYF. For the CDR3, the DNA is TGCGCCAGCAGCCAAGCCCAGGGACTAGCGGGAAGAAATTACGAGCAGTACTTC. The chain links TRBV4-3 to TRBJ2-7, with 13 bases matching TRBD2. CDR1 is LGHNA and CDR2 is YSLEER in the germline V gene. The CDR3 length is 18 residues. The ends lost 1 base at V and 4 bases at J; junction bases unmatched: 10.

The V call is TRBV10-3, the J call TRBJ2-7, with 15 bases fitting TRBD2. J lost 5 bases, V lost 1 base, and 6 bases had no gene match. The germline V gene has CDR1 ENHRY and CDR2 SYGVKD. This CDR3 is built from 17 residues. CDR3 sequence reads: CAISEYPGLAGGHEQYF. The CDR3 nucleotides read TGTGCCATCAGTGAGTACCCGGGACTAGCGGGAGGCCACGAGCAGTACTTC.

This chain uses TRBV29-1 with TRBJ1-1; no clear D. Germline V gene sequence: CDR1 SQVTM, CDR2 ANQGSEA. V lost 8 bases to trimming and J lost 1 base, with 8 bases between them. The CDR3 spans 11 residues. The CDR3 is CSLERNTEAFF. DNA for the CDR3: TGCAGCTTGGAGAGGAACACTGAAGCTTTCTTT.

V usage is TRBV7-2 and J usage is TRBJ1-2; no firm D call. The CDR3 runs 14 residues. V was pared by 1 base and J by 4 bases, with 10 bases between. Per the germline V gene, CDR1 is SGHTA and CDR2 is FQGNSA. CDR3 sequence (DNA): TGTGCCAGCAGCTTAGATCCCAAGGGCTATGGCTACACCTTC. Its translation: CASSLDPKGYGYTF.

This clonotype was recorded a few times. This chain joins TRBV7-2 and TRBJ2-7, with 7 bases lining up with TRBD2. The CDR3 contains 14 residues. V was pared by 0 bases and J by 3 bases, with 2 bases of the junction left unmatched. Germline lookup yields CDR1 SGHTA and CDR2 FQGNSA. The chain's CDR3 is CASSLAGTNYEQYF. The CDR3 region has the DNA TGTGCCAGCAGCTTAGCCGGGACTAACTACGAGCAGTACTTC.

The chain recombines TRBV2 with TRBJ2-1; tentative D call: TRBD2 (6 bases). The CDR3 covers 13 residues. Trimming stripped 9 bases from V and 5 bases from J, with 14 bases between. CDR1 is SNHLY and CDR2 is FYNNEI in the germline V gene. The DNA of the CDR3 is TGTGCCAGTGAAGTCGGGAGCCACAATGAGCAGTTCTTC. Its protein is CASEVGSHNEQFF.

This clonotype was detected a few times. The V gene is TRBV15, the J gene TRBJ2-3; 9 positions match TRBD2. This CDR3 comprises 16 residues. Germline CDR1 is LNHNV and CDR2 is YYDKDF (reference sequence). Losses at the gene ends were 1 base for V and 0 bases for J; bases not matched to a gene: 2. Written as DNA, the CDR3 is TGTGCCACCAGCAGAGCTAGCGGGGCTAGCACAGATACGCAGTATTTT. It is translated as CATSRASGASTDTQYF.

Many counts were recorded for this clonotype. The chain carries TRBV4-1 and TRBJ2-7; D is perhaps TRBD2 (5 bases). Germline CDR1 and CDR2: MGHRA and YSYEKL. The length of the CDR3 is 13 residues. Trimming took 1 base from V and 6 from J, leaving 10 bases between them. The CDR3, as DNA: TGCGCCAGCAGCCAAGCTCTAGCACTCGAGCAGTACGTC. This encodes CASSQALALEQYV.

The chain joins TRBV7-6 to TRBJ2-7, with TRBD1 matching 7 bases. The CDR3 sequence is 14 residues long. Trimming removed 5 bases from V and 7 bases from J; junction bases left unmatched: 11. Looked up from germline, CDR1 is SGHVS and CDR2 is FNYEAQ. The DNA of the CDR3 is TGTGCCAGCAGCCCTAGGACAGGAAACGGAGAGCAGTACTTC. Translation gives CASSPRTGNGEQYF.